Listed here are 3 T cell receptor beta chains from one sample, sequenced in a study of T-cell reconstitution after alpha-beta-depleted transplantation in children. A library of TCRbeta sequences, prepared with unique molecular identifiers, was generated. TCRdb passed the PCR reads through MiXCR, listing each CDR3 protein once. The sample consists of about 610,000 distinct CDR3 sequences, more than 20% of them appearing once. The sample consisted of PBMCs, taken before TCRalphabeta/CD19-depleted stem cell transplant. These receptors all come from a boy younger than two with Wiskott-Aldrich syndrome, due to receive a stem cell transplant.

V and J are TRBV5-5 and TRBJ2-7; D unclear. The V gene lost 2 bases and the J gene lost 1 base, with 10 bases spanning the gap. This CDR3 comprises 14 residues. CDR1 SGHKS and CDR2 YYEKEE come from the germline V gene (reference sequence). CDR3 DNA: TGTGCCAGCAGCTTTATTACAGAATCCTACGAGCAGTACTTC. It yields the protein CASSFITESYEQYF. The variable domain in full, completed from reference TRBV5-5 and TRBJ2-7, reads DAGVTQSPTHLIKTRGQQVTLRCSPISGHKSVSWYQQVLGQGPQFIFQYYEKEERGRGNFPDRFSARQFPNYSSELNVNALLLGDSALYLCASSFITESYEQYFGPGTRLTVT.

This clonotype turned up a few times. The chain has TRBV20-1 and TRBJ2-1; 9 bases are shared with TRBD2. This CDR3 comprises 16 residues. Germline-derived CDR1 and CDR2 are DFQATT and SNEGSKA (reference sequence). V was clipped by 2 bases and J by 6 bases; unmatched bases: 11. This CDR3 reads CSARKPTSGEFNEQFF. CDR3 bases: TGCAGTGCTAGAAAACCGACTAGCGGCGAATTCAATGAGCAGTTCTTC.

V usage is TRBV5-1 and J usage is TRBJ2-7; 7 bases match TRBD1. CDR1 and CDR2 from the germline V gene are SGHRS and YFSETQ. The CDR3 sequence is 16 residues long. Germline trimming cut 3 bases from V and 0 bases from J; bases unmatched to any gene: 9. The CDR3 reads CASSSPTGYNSYEQYF. CDR3 nucleotides: TGCGCCAGCAGCTCCCCGACAGGGTATAACTCCTACGAGCAGTACTTC.